The 28 T cell receptor beta chains below were found in one sample sequenced in a study of T-cell reconstitution after alpha-beta-depleted transplantation in children listed by TCRdb under 2016. Library preparation used PCR. The reads were generated on an Illumina HiSeq 2500. Molecular barcoding was employed in the preparation of TCR libraries, with unique molecular identifiers being used to normalize TCRbeta repertoire quantification. The raw public data were reprocessed by TCRdb itself: fastp quality trimming at Q25, MiXCR clonotype calling, in-frame beta chains only. Merged by CDR3 protein, the rows form single entries marked with the most common genes and DNA. This sample comprises about 15,000 distinct CDR3 sequences, approximately 13% of them detected only once. The ten largest clones take up 70% to 80% of the sample. The treatment or condition label here, explained by the study, means: allogeneic hematopoietic cell transplantation with graft depleted of TCRalphabeta T cells and CD19 B cells.

The source was PBMCs, mostly from graft donor cells, collected 180 days after TCRalphabeta/CD19-depleted stem cell transplant. Receptors were obtained from a boy less than two years old who had a stem cell transplant for Wiskott-Aldrich syndrome, so the T cells may come from the graft donor.

This clonotype was seen ten or more times. V gene TRBV12-3 or TRBV12-4 combines with J gene TRBJ1-3, with 7 positions matching TRBD1. The CDR3 has 13 amino acids. V dropped 7 bases and J dropped 2; count of bases not matched to a gene: 2. The CDR3 region is CASKQGAGNTIYF. In DNA, the CDR3 is TGTGCCAGCAAGCAGGGGGCTGGAAACACCATATATTTT.

There are many counts of this clonotype. This sequence joins TRBV11-2 and TRBJ2-3; the D gene is possibly TRBD1 (6 bases). There are 16 residues in the CDR3. The V gene lost 0 bases and the J gene lost 0 bases, with 10 bases spanning the gap. Looked up from germline, CDR1 is SGHAT and CDR2 is FQNNGV. Written as DNA, the CDR3 is TGTGCCAGCAGCTTAGATATGGGGGCGAGCACAGATACGCAGTATTTT. Protein product: CASSLDMGASTDTQYF.

The chain has TRBV27 and TRBJ2-7; 7 bases agree with TRBD1. The CDR3 runs to 13 residues. Germline V gives CDR1 MNHEY, CDR2 SMNVEV (reference sequence). V lost 6 bases and J lost 5; bases outside the gene matches: 7. DNA of the CDR3: TGTGCCAGCAGGGTGACAGGGATCCACGAGCAGTACTTC. The encoded protein is CASRVTGIHEQYF.

This clonotype was seen ten or more times. The V gene is TRBV4-2, the J gene TRBJ2-1; D possibly corresponds to TRBD2 (6 bases). Germline V gene data show CDR1 as LGHNA and CDR2 as YNFKEQ. This CDR3 spans 19 amino acids. Trimming took 5 bases from V and 0 from J, leaving 23 bases between them. The CDR3 DNA reads TGTGCCAGCAGCGGGGGACTTAACTGGGGCCGATCCTCCTACAATGAGCAGTTCTTC. This translates into CASSGGLNWGRSSYNEQFF.

This clonotype is labeled as large. The chain joins TRBV12-3 or TRBV12-4 to TRBJ2-7; possible D gene TRBD2, 6 bases. Trimming pared 3 bases from V and 5 bases from J, leaving 14 bases between. CDR3 length: 14 residues. CDR3 DNA sequence: TGTGCCAGCAGTTTTTATGGGGGGAGGAACGAGCAGTACTTC. The encoded protein is CASSFYGGRNEQYF.

In this sample, this clonotype turned up many times. The CDR3 spells CASRRMGSGRRQPQHF. The CDR3 coding sequence is TGTGCCAGTCGACGAATGGGTTCAGGGAGACGTCAGCCCCAGCATTTT. The chain couples TRBV19 to TRBJ1-5, with a weak D call TRBD1 (5 bases). V was shortened by 8 bases and J by 6 bases, with 23 bases between the two germline ends. The CDR3 has 16 amino acids. The germline gives CDR1 LNHDA, CDR2 SQIVND (reference sequence).

This clonotype was observed at least ten times. The chain has TRBV12-3 or TRBV12-4 and TRBJ2-1, with D hard to call. The germline V and J ends were trimmed by 1 base and 2 bases, with 9 bases remaining between them. The CDR3 loop spans 15 amino acids. The CDR3 region is CASSLGRAAYNEQFF. As DNA, the CDR3 is TGTGCCAGCAGTTTAGGTCGGGCGGCCTACAATGAGCAGTTCTTC.

The chain combines TRBV4-2 with TRBJ2-7; 7 bases match TRBD1. J was trimmed by 3 bases and V by 8 bases; bases with no gene match: 10. The length of the CDR3 is 14 residues. The germline V gene has CDR1 LGHNA and CDR2 YNFKEQ. This CDR3 reads CASGSGQELYEQYF. The CDR3 DNA is TGTGCCAGCGGCTCCGGACAGGAACTCTACGAGCAGTACTTC.

The V gene is TRBV12-3 or TRBV12-4, the J gene TRBJ1-1, with D possibly matching TRBD1 (6 bases). This CDR3 comprises 14 residues. Trimming took 5 bases from V and 3 from J, leaving 13 bases between them. The CDR3 loop reads CASSPDSSHTEAFF. The CDR3 nucleotides are TGTGCCAGCAGTCCGGACAGTTCTCACACTGAAGCTTTCTTT.

The chain is built from TRBV24-1 and TRBJ2-3; 11 bases match TRBD2. The CDR3 sequence is 16 residues long. V lost 5 bases to trimming and J lost 3 bases; unmatched junction nucleotides: 6. The germline CDR1 and CDR2 sequences are KGHDR and SFDVKD. This CDR3 reads CATSAPSSGRTDTQYF. CDR3 bases: TGTGCCACCAGTGCCCCCTCTAGCGGGAGGACAGATACGCAGTATTTT.

This clonotype was picked up a small number of times. This CDR3 is CASSMTGGNQPQHF. The CDR3 DNA reads TGTGCCAGTAGTATGACAGGGGGCAATCAGCCCCAGCATTTT. The chain uses TRBV19 and TRBJ1-5; TRBD1 agrees at 8 bases. The CDR3 covers 14 residues. V lost 3 bases, J lost 2 bases, and 0 bases stayed unmatched. Germline values: CDR1 LNHDA, CDR2 SQIVND (reference sequence). The whole variable domain, remainder taken from reference TRBV19 and TRBJ1-5, is DGGITQSPKYLFRKEGQNVTLSCEQNLNHDAMYWYRQDPGQGLRLIYYSQIVNDFQKGDIAEGYSVSREKKESFPLTVTSAQKNPTAFYLCASSMTGGNQPQHFGDGTRLSIL.

The chain links TRBV21-1 to TRBJ1-5; the table names TRBD1, a call not compared with the DNA. TRBV21-1 is classified as a pseudogene. The CDR3 has 17 amino acids. The CDR3, as DNA: TGTGCCAGCAGCAAAGGACAGGACAAACTCGGCAATCAGCCCCAGCATTTT. Translating gives CASSKGQDKLGNQPQHF.

This clonotype was recorded at least ten times. This sequence joins TRBV20-1 and TRBJ2-7; tentatively, D is TRBD2 (6 bases). Germline V gives CDR1 DFQATT, CDR2 SNEGSKA (reference sequence). The CDR3 consists of 16 residues. V was cut by 4 bases and J by 7 bases, with 26 bases left in between. The CDR3 reads CSATPQRGGVPREQYF. DNA for the CDR3: TGCAGTGCTACGCCCCAAAGGGGAGGTGTCCCAAGGGAGCAGTACTTC.

This clonotype was seen at least ten times. This chain connects TRBV3-1 to TRBJ2-1; D uncertain. Germline V lookup: CDR1 LGHDT, CDR2 YNNKEL (reference sequence). Trimming removed 0 bases at V and 3 bases at J, with 12 bases between. The CDR3 spans 16 residues. The CDR3 nucleotides read TGTGCCAGCAGCCAAGACCTACTCCCCCACTACAATGAGCAGTTCTTC. This encodes CASSQDLLPHYNEQFF.

This clonotype was detected a few times. V and J are TRBV20-1 and TRBJ2-3, with 9 nucleotides matching TRBD2. V dropped 2 bases and J dropped 0; count of bases not matched to a gene: 6. Per germline, CDR1 DFQATT and CDR2 SNEGSKA (reference sequence). The CDR3 contains 16 residues. The CDR3: CSARLPTSGSTDTQYF. The CDR3 coding sequence is TGCAGTGCTAGACTACCAACTAGCGGGAGCACAGATACGCAGTATTTT.

The chain links TRBV15 to TRBJ2-1; maybe TRBD2 (6 bases). The CDR3 has 14 residues. V was pared by 3 bases and J by 0 bases, with 6 bases between. CDR1 and CDR2 from the germline V gene are LNHNV and YYDKDF (reference sequence). In DNA form, the CDR3 reads TGTGCCACCAGCAGCGGGAGCTCCTACAATGAGCAGTTCTTC. As protein: CATSSGSSYNEQFF.

This clonotype appeared a few times. J is TRBJ2-7 and V is TRBV4-1; D gene unclear. Germline V gene sequence: CDR1 MGHRA, CDR2 YSYEKL. The CDR3 runs 16 residues. V shed 0 bases and J shed 0 bases, with 12 bases lying between them. The CDR3 DNA sequence: TGCGCCAGCAGCCAAGAACGAGGCCTAAGCTCCTACGAGCAGTACTTC. It translates to CASSQERGLSSYEQYF.

This clonotype was recorded many times. The J gene is TRBJ1-1, the V gene TRBV20-1; no firm D call. V dropped 5 bases and J dropped 3 bases, with 16 bases sitting between them. Germline values: CDR1 DFQATT, CDR2 SNEGSKA (reference sequence). CDR3 length: 14 amino acids. CDR3 sequence: CSAQRGGIDTEAFF. Here the CDR3 DNA reads TGCAGTGCTCAAAGAGGAGGGATTGACACTGAAGCTTTCTTT.

This clonotype was counted many times. The J gene is TRBJ1-5, the V gene TRBV10-1; D not resolved. Trimming left V 0 bases short and J 4 bases short, with 7 bases between. Germline V gene data show CDR1 as WNHNN and CDR2 as SYGVQD (reference sequence). This CDR3 is 14 amino acids long. CDR3 nucleotide sequence: TGCGCCAGCAGTGAGTCTGGGCGAAATCAGCCCCAGCATTTT. Amino acids: CASSESGRNQPQHF.

V is TRBV6-5 and J is TRBJ2-7, with D possibly called TRBD1 or TRBD2 (5 bases each). The CDR3 runs 16 residues. Trimming cost V 0 bases and J 1 base, with 13 bases left between them. Germline V CDR1 and CDR2: MNHEY, SVGAGI. The CDR3 loop is CASSYSGAERSYEQYF. The CDR3 nucleotides are TGTGCCAGCAGTTACTCTGGGGCGGAGCGGTCCTACGAGCAGTACTTC.

The CDR3 is CASSKVASPNQPQHF. The DNA of the CDR3 is TGTGCCAGCAGCAAAGTCGCCAGTCCCAATCAGCCCCAGCATTTT. V and J are TRBV21-1 and TRBJ1-5. TRBV21-1 is flagged as a pseudogene. The CDR3 length is 15 residues.

This clonotype was counted ten times or more. This chain links TRBV12-3 or TRBV12-4 with TRBJ2-3; possibly TRBD2 for D (5 bases). The CDR3 has 12 amino acids. Trimming left V 5 bases short and J 6 bases short, with 9 bases between. The CDR3 coding sequence is TGTGCCAGCAGTCCCACGGGGGATACGCAGTATTTT. Protein product: CASSPTGDTQYF.

This clonotype was counted only a few times. The V gene is TRBV5-1, the J gene TRBJ2-7; 12 bases are shared with TRBD2. The germline gives CDR1 SGHRS, CDR2 YFSETQ. Germline trimming cut 5 bases from V and 5 bases from J; bases unmatched to any gene: 8. The CDR3 totals 15 residues. CDR3 DNA sequence: TGCGCCAGCAGAACTTCGACTAGCGGGAGTGACGAGCAGTACTTC. The encoded protein is CASRTSTSGSDEQYF.

This clonotype has more than one count but fewer than ten. The V and J genes are TRBV10-2 and TRBJ2-2; D call uncertain. The CDR3 consists of 11 residues. CDR1 is WSHSY and CDR2 is SAAADI in the germline V gene. Trimming took off 6 bases at V and 7 bases at J, with 6 bases between the two ends. The CDR3 DNA is TGCGCCAGCAGGTTGAGCGGGGAGCTGTTTTTT. The encoded protein is CASRLSGELFF.

V usage is TRBV7-8 and J usage is TRBJ2-5, with a weak D call TRBD2 (6 bases). Deletions cut 2 bases from V and 9 bases from J, with 16 bases between. Looked up from germline, CDR1 is SGHVS and CDR2 is FQNEAQ. The CDR3 loop spans 14 amino acids. The CDR3 protein is CASSLLRALAAQYF. The CDR3 DNA reads as TGTGCCAGCAGCTTACTCAGGGCCTTAGCGGCCCAGTACTTC.

This clonotype is labeled as medium-sized (0.01 to 0.1%). V is TRBV7-9 and J is TRBJ2-7, with D uncertain. Deletions cut 2 bases from V and 1 base from J, with 9 bases between. CDR3 length: 14 residues. Germline-derived CDR1 and CDR2 are SEHNR and FQNEAQ (reference sequence). CDR3 nucleotide sequence: TGTGCCAGCAGCTTAATCGACACTTCCTACGAGCAGTACTTC. Protein: CASSLIDTSYEQYF.

This clonotype was seen ten or more times. The chain carries TRBV6-2 or TRBV6-3 and TRBJ1-6; 7 bases are a match to TRBD1. CDR3 size: 15 residues. Germline lookup yields CDR1 MNHEY and CDR2 SVGEGT. V dropped 4 bases and J dropped 7; count of bases not matched to a gene: 7. This chain's CDR3 is CASSSIGGANSPLHF. Written as DNA, the CDR3 is TGTGCCAGCAGTTCAATAGGGGGCGCGAATTCACCCCTCCACTTT.

The table lists this clonotype with a few counts. This chain links TRBV20-1 with TRBJ2-3, with D uncertain. The germline V gene encodes CDR1 DFQATT and CDR2 SNEGSKA (reference sequence). The CDR3 loop spans 14 amino acids. Between the trimmed V and J ends, which lost 3 bases and 7 bases, there was a span of 17 bases. Written as DNA, the CDR3 is TGCAGTGCTAGCCCCGACCCCCTAGTATATACGCAGTATTTT. Translating gives CSASPDPLVYTQYF.